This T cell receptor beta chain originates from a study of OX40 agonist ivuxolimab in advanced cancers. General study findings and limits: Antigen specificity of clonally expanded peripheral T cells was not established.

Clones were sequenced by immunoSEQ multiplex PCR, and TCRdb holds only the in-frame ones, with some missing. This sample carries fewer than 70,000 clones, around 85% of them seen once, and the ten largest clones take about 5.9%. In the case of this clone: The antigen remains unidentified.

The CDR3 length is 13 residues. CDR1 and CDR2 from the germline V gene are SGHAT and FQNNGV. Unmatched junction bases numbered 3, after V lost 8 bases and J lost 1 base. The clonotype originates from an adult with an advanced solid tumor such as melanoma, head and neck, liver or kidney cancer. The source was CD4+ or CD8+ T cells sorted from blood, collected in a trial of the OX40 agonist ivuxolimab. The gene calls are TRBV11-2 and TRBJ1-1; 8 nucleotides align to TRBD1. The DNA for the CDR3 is TGTGCCAGCCGACAGGGGCCGAACACTGAAGCTTTCTTT. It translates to CASRQGPNTEAFF.